The 17 T cell receptor beta chains listed next were all sequenced from one sample in a study of radiotherapy plus CTLA-4 blockade in lung cancer. TCRdb's table, derived via immunoSEQ multiplex PCR, lists solely in-frame clones and lacks some. The sample holds fewer than 65,000 clones; approximately 80% are singletons and the top ten take about 2.2%. The specimen was peripheral blood, collected from a patient treated with radiotherapy plus ipilimumab. The receptors shown here come from a human donor with non-small cell lung cancer whose response to radiotherapy plus ipilimumab could not be evaluated.

The chain recombines TRBV11-2 with TRBJ2-1; perhaps TRBD2 as D (5 bases). CDR1 is SGHAT and CDR2 is FQNNGV in the germline V gene. There are 15 residues in the CDR3. V was cut by 2 bases and J by 8 bases, with 16 bases left in between. The chain's CDR3 is CASSLSTSLEDEQFF. The CDR3 DNA reads as TGTGCCAGCAGCTTATCCACTAGTCTCGAGGATGAGCAGTTCTTC.

This chain joins TRBV27 and TRBJ2-7; 9 nucleotides match TRBD1. J lost 2 bases, V lost 6 bases, and 8 bases had no gene match. The CDR3 loop spans 15 amino acids. Germline V gives CDR1 MNHEY, CDR2 SMNVEV (reference sequence). CDR3 nucleotide sequence: TGTGCCAGCAGCCCGTCCGGGACAGGGACCTACGAGCAGTACTTC. Amino acid sequence: CASSPSGTGTYEQYF.

This clone was seen a few times. This CDR3 is CAWSWQGGTGELFF. DNA for the CDR3: TGTGCCTGGAGTTGGCAGGGAGGCACCGGGGAGCTGTTTTTT. The rearrangement joins TRBV30 to TRBJ2-2, with D possibly matching TRBD2 (6 bases). This CDR3 spans 14 amino acids. The germline CDR1 and CDR2 sequences are GTSNPN and SVGIG (reference sequence). Trimming took 2 bases from V and 4 from J, leaving 11 bases between them.

The chain combines TRBV2 with TRBJ1-1, with 7 bases that match TRBD1. The CDR3 runs 16 residues. The germline gives CDR1 SNHLY, CDR2 FYNNEI. Trimming took 6 bases from V and 3 from J; bases not matched to a gene: 13. The CDR3 reads CASRPIRGQQYTEAFF. In nucleotides, the CDR3 is TGTGCCAGCAGACCGATTCGGGGACAGCAGTACACTGAAGCTTTCTTT.

This sequence joins TRBV5-1 and TRBJ2-2; TRBD1 agrees at 7 bases. CDR1 and CDR2 (germline): SGHRS, YFSETQ. V was pared by 0 bases and J by 2 bases, with 4 bases of the junction left unmatched. The CDR3 runs to 16 residues. This chain's CDR3 is CASSLEAGGNTGELFF. The CDR3 nucleotides read TGCGCCAGCAGCTTGGAGGCAGGGGGAAACACCGGGGAGCTGTTTTTT. Variable domain in full (rest from reference TRBV5-1 and TRBJ2-2): KAGVTQTPRYLIKTRGQQVTLSCSPISGHRSVSWYQQTPGQGLQFLFEYFSETQRNKGNFPGRFSGRQFSNSRSEMNVSTLELGDSALYLCASSLEAGGNTGELFFGEGSRLTVL.

The CDR3 region has the DNA TGTGCCAGCAGCTTAGCGGGAGTTAGCACAGATACGCAGTATTTT. This translates into CASSLAGVSTDTQYF. J is TRBJ2-3 and V is TRBV7-2; maybe TRBD2 (5 bases). V lost 0 bases to trimming and J lost 0 bases, with 7 bases between them. CDR3 size: 15 residues. Germline-derived CDR1 and CDR2 are SGHTA and FQGNSA.

This clone was observed a handful of times. Written as DNA, the CDR3 is TGTGCCAGCAGCCTGGGACATTACACTGAAGCTTTCTTT. It translates to CASSLGHYTEAFF. This chain joins TRBV7-9 and TRBJ1-1, with D tentatively TRBD1 (6 bases). This CDR3 has 13 residues. Germline values: CDR1 SEHNR, CDR2 FQNEAQ (reference sequence). V lost 5 bases and J 3 bases, leaving 10 bases between the germline ends.

This chain uses TRBV4-3 with TRBJ2-7; 10 nucleotides match TRBD2. This CDR3 has 17 amino acids. Germline V gene sequence: CDR1 LGHNA, CDR2 YSLEER. J lost 2 bases, V lost 4 bases, and 11 bases had no gene match. The CDR3 bases are TGCGCCAGCAGCCCCCGAGCGGGAGGGTTGAAGACCTACGAGCAGTACTTC. Residues: CASSPRAGGLKTYEQYF.

The chain combines TRBV6-6 with TRBJ1-2, with 11 bases matching TRBD1. The junction had 1 base not matched to a gene; V was cut back by 6 bases and J by 7 bases. The length of the CDR3 is 12 residues. Germline CDR1 and CDR2: MNHNY and SVGAGI (reference sequence). The CDR3, as DNA: TGTGCCAGCAGGGGACAGGGGGGTGGCTACACCTTC. It yields the protein CASRGQGGGYTF.

Notes on this clone: Germline and junction disagree at one end, which may indicate a read error. The same CDR3 also results from other DNA sequences found in this sample. The CDR3 coding sequence is TGTGCCAGCAGTTCCCAGGGGGCTGGTGAAAAGCTGTTTTTT. As protein: CASSSQGAGEKLFF. The V call is TRBV27, the J call TRBJ1-4; TRBD1 matches at 8 bases. This CDR3 is built from 14 residues. Germline CDR1 MNHEY, CDR2 SMNVEV (reference sequence).

The rearrangement links TRBV28 to TRBJ2-2, with D perhaps TRBD1 (6 bases). This CDR3 is 14 amino acids long. Trimming pared 7 bases from V and 1 base from J, leaving 10 bases between. CDR1 is MDHEN and CDR2 is SYDVKM in the germline V gene. The DNA of the CDR3 is TGTGCCAGCAAATGGACAGTGAACACCGGGGAGCTGTTTTTT. It yields the protein CASKWTVNTGELFF.

V gene TRBV5-6 combines with J gene TRBJ2-2; TRBD2 agrees at 13 bases. CDR3 length: 18 residues. The J segment lost 2 bases and the V segment lost 1 base, leaving 5 bases of the junction unmatched. CDR1 and CDR2 (germline): SGHDT, YYEEEE. CDR3 nucleotide sequence: TGTGCCAGCAGCTTGTGGACTAGCGGGGGCCTAAACACCGGGGAGCTGTTTTTT. It specifies CASSLWTSGGLNTGELFF.

This CDR3 is CASSQGQITDTQYF. CDR3 nucleotide sequence: TGTGCCAGCTCACAGGGACAGATCACAGATACGCAGTATTTT. V and J are TRBV18 and TRBJ2-3; the match to TRBD1 covers 7 bases. CDR3 length: 14 residues. Germline V gene lookup returns CDR1 KGHSH and CDR2 LQKENI. V lost 4 bases and J lost 2; bases outside the gene matches: 3.

The chain recombines TRBV18 with TRBJ2-1, with D uncertain. The V end lost 2 bases, the J end lost 4 bases, and 9 bases lay between the germline ends. The CDR3 totals 14 residues. Germline CDR1 KGHSH, CDR2 LQKENI. As DNA, the CDR3 is TGTGCCAGCTCACCAAATGCGGAGTACAATGAGCAGTTCTTC. Protein: CASSPNAEYNEQFF.

The chain employs TRBV19 and TRBJ1-1; 7 bases are a match to TRBD1. J gave up 10 bases and V 3 bases, and 11 bases lay outside the gene matches. This CDR3 is 14 amino acids long. Germline V gene data show CDR1 as LNHDA and CDR2 as SQIVND (reference sequence). The CDR3 protein is CASSIGSERQGAFF. The CDR3 bases are TGTGCCAGTAGTATTGGCTCCGAGAGACAGGGAGCTTTCTTT.

In DNA form, the CDR3 reads TGCGCCAGCAGCCCCTCCGGGCGGGGAAAGGGGACCGGGGAGCTGTTTTTT. It is translated as CASSPSGRGKGTGELFF. V and J are TRBV5-1 and TRBJ2-2; tentative D call: TRBD2 (6 bases). Germline CDR1 is SGHRS and CDR2 is YFSETQ. V lost 4 bases, J lost 5 bases, and 21 bases lay in between. This CDR3 comprises 17 residues.

The rearrangement links TRBV28 to TRBJ2-1; D gene uncertain. Trimming shortened V by 4 bases and J by 2 bases, and 18 bases separated the two germline ends. Per the germline V gene, CDR1 is MDHEN and CDR2 is SYDVKM. The CDR3 is 17 residues long. DNA of the CDR3: TGTGCCAGCAGTTCCTTAGACACCGCCCTGGCCTACAATGAGCAGTTCTTC. This gives the protein CASSSLDTALAYNEQFF.